These 5 T cell receptor beta chains originate from one sample sequenced in a study of control samples from healthy donors and cancer patients. The protocol was immunoSEQ multiplex PCR, while the TCRdb copy is restricted to in-frame clones and leaves out a portion. This table holds about 130,000 clones, just under 95% found once. The sequencing input was PBMCs. All receptors derive from a man between 60 and 75 years old with colorectal cancer.

The chain recombines TRBV23-1 with TRBJ2-1; the match to TRBD2 covers 14 bases. TRBV23-1 falls under the ORF class, with uncertain function. The CDR3 has 19 residues. V dropped 3 bases and J dropped 8; count of bases not matched to a gene: 15. The CDR3 sequence is CASSQDGLAGGGPQDEQFF. DNA of the CDR3: TGCGCCAGCAGTCAGGATGGACTAGCGGGGGGCGGCCCGCAGGATGAGCAGTTCTTC.

This clone showed up just a few times. This rearrangement joins TRBV18 to TRBJ1-2, with 8 bases fitting TRBD1. This CDR3 has 13 residues. The germline V gene has CDR1 KGHSH and CDR2 LQKENI. V lost 2 bases and J lost 8; bases outside the gene matches: 4. The CDR3 coding sequence is TGTGCCAGCTCACCAGGGACAGGATTGGGCTACACCTTC. As protein: CASSPGTGLGYTF. Based on the CDR3 plus reference TRBV18 and TRBJ1-2, the full variable domain is NAGVMQNPRHLVRRRGQEARLRCSPMKGHSHVYWYRQLPEEGLKFMVYLQKENIIDESGMPKERFSAEFPKEGPSILRIQQVVRGDSAAYFCASSPGTGLGYTFGSGTRLTVV.

The chain links TRBV7-2 to TRBJ2-3; 8 bases align to TRBD2. J was trimmed by 4 bases and V by 1 base; bases with no gene match: 7. Germline V CDR1 and CDR2: SGHTA, FQGNSA. The CDR3 extends over 16 amino acids. CDR3: CASSLGPAGGPDTQYF. CDR3 DNA sequence: TGTGCCAGCAGCTTAGGGCCCGCGGGGGGTCCAGATACGCAGTATTTT.

This sequence joins TRBV12-3 or TRBV12-4 and TRBJ1-2; D remains unclear. V lost 6 bases and J 1 base, leaving 9 bases between the germline ends. The CDR3 covers 13 residues. The CDR3 loop reads CASSRRDNYGYTF. CDR3 in DNA: TGTGCCAGCAGCCGACGGGATAACTATGGCTACACCTTC.

The chain uses TRBV18 and TRBJ1-1; D gene uncertain. Trimming took 4 bases from V and 0 from J, leaving 6 bases between them. Germline assignment: CDR1 KGHSH and CDR2 LQKENI. The CDR3 sequence is 13 residues long. This chain's CDR3 is CASSQGLNTEAFF. The CDR3 DNA reads TGTGCCAGCTCACAGGGCCTGAACACTGAAGCTTTCTTT.